This is a list of T cell receptor beta chains from one sample in a study of breast tumors, draining lymph nodes, adjacent tissues. TCRdb processed the multiplex PCR reads anew with MiXCR; each CDR3 protein has one entry. The sample consists of around 130,000 distinct CDR3 sequences, around 20% of them appearing once. Sequenced input: axillary lymph node tissue. Receptor source: a female donor with breast cancer. Some clones in this sample may be carry-over from other donors' samples. Each CDR3 is given with its conserved first and last residue. The order of the fields is J gene, CDR3 length, D gene, V gene, clone size, CDR3 protein, CDR3 DNA. A D gene is named only where the DNA matches it firmly. Some rows mark clone size as missing; the rest say once, few, many or name a class of expanded clone.

TRBJ1-5 14 NA TRBV2 many CASSEGMSNQPQHF TGTGCCAGCAGTGAAGGGATGAGCAATCAGCCCCAGCATTTT
TRBJ2-1 13 NA TRBV10-3 many CATNQEDDTEQFF TGTGCCACCAACCAGGAGGATGACACTGAGCAGTTCTTC
TRBJ2-5 15 NA TRBV7-3 many CASSLAGTGGETQYF TGTGCCAGCAGCTTAGCGGGGACGGGTGGAGAGACCCAGTACTTC
TRBJ2-3 14 TRBD2 TRBV7-2 many CASSGSGLGNTQYF TGTGCCAGCAGCGGAAGCGGACTAGGGAATACGCAGTATTTT
TRBJ2-1 14 NA TRBV9 many CASSVHHGANEQFF TGTGCCAGCAGCGTACATCATGGGGCAAATGAGCAGTTCTTC
TRBJ2-1 15 TRBD2 TRBV14 many CASSQGGRGYNEQFF TGTGCCAGCAGCCAAGGCGGGAGGGGGTACAATGAGCAGTTCTTC
TRBJ2-1 16 NA TRBV19 many CASRPNGGPSHNEQFF TGTGCCAGTAGGCCCAATGGAGGGCCCTCCCACAATGAGCAGTTCTTC
TRBJ2-3 15 TRBD2 TRBV10-3 many CAISPSGTSTDTQYF TGTGCCATCAGCCCAAGCGGGACTAGCACAGATACGCAGTATTTT
TRBJ1-4 15 TRBD1 TRBV28 NA CASSPTGQINEKLFF TGTGCCAGCAGCCCCACGGGACAGATTAATGAAAAACTGTTTTTT
TRBJ1-2 11 TRBD1 TRBV7-4 many CASSSRTGKGF TGTGCCAGCAGCTCCCGGACAGGGAAGGGCTTC
TRBJ2-4 17 NA TRBV28 NA CASTSLQRWGAKNIQYF TGTGCCAGCACCAGTCTCCAGCGATGGGGAGCCAAAAACATTCAGTACTTC
TRBJ2-7 14 TRBD2 TRBV19 many CASSIGGASYEQYF TGTGCCAGTAGTATCGGGGGGGCGAGCTACGAGCAGTACTTC
TRBJ2-7 14 NA TRBV9 many CASSVNQASGEQYF TGTGCCAGCAGCGTGAACCAGGCGAGCGGCGAGCAGTACTTC
TRBJ2-2 15 NA TRBV30 NA CAWSVRRSRSGELFF TGTGCCTGGAGTGTCCGACGGTCGAGGAGCGGGGAGCTGTTTTTT
TRBJ2-3 13 NA TRBV19 many CASSIAVTDTQYF TGTGCCAGTAGTATAGCGGTCACAGATACGCAGTATTTT
TRBJ2-1 16 TRBD1 TRBV2 many CASRPLGTGSYNEQFF TGTGCCAGCAGACCCCTTGGGACAGGGTCCTACAATGAGCAGTTCTTC
TRBJ1-2 16 NA TRBV5-1 many CASSAETSGRTYGYTF TGCGCCAGCAGCGCGGAGACCTCGGGACGGACCTATGGCTACACCTTC